The source of this T cell receptor (beta chain) is a study of blood T cell repertoires in COVID-19. As handled by the study authors: Estimation of nucleated cell counts was performed using reference gene primer amplification. Assay used: immunoSEQ multiplex PCR; TCRdb lists only in-frame clones, some missing. The DNA gave D and trimming, while V, J and clone size come from that table. This repertoire shows more than 250,000 clones, 70% to 90% found once; its top ten account for around 6%. The germline V gene encodes CDR1 SGHRS and CDR2 YFSETQ. V was pared by 4 bases and J by 4 bases, with 11 bases between. This CDR3 has 13 residues.

Sequencing was carried out using PBMCs or T cells enriched from blood (not recorded which). The V gene is TRBV5-1, the J gene TRBJ1-1; perhaps TRBD1 as D (5 bases). This TCR derives from a woman in her 30s who had recovered from COVID-19. CDR3 sequence (DNA): TGCGCCAGCAGCCTGGACATCTTCACTGAAGCTTTCTTT. Its translation is CASSLDIFTEAFF. The whole variable domain, remainder taken from reference TRBV5-1 and TRBJ1-1, is KAGVTQTPRYLIKTRGQQVTLSCSPISGHRSVSWYQQTPGQGLQFLFEYFSETQRNKGNFPGRFSGRQFSNSRSEMNVSTLELGDSALYLCASSLDIFTEAFFGQGTRLTVV.